These 14 T cell receptor beta chains originate from one sample sequenced in a study of CD8 T cells in ankylosing spondylitis. The study's findings and limits: The study identified a TCR beta motif of about eight highly homologous variants that appeared characteristic of ankylosing spondylitis blood.

TCRdb redid the calling of the 5' RACE reads with MiXCR, one entry per CDR3 protein. The sample shows around 770,000 distinct CDR3 sequences, under 20% of them seen only once. No antigens are known for them. Sequences were obtained from blood, either unsorted or a sorted T cell fraction (not recorded which). These TCRs come from a male donor with ankylosing spondylitis.

The chain joins TRBV3-1 to TRBJ1-2; D might be TRBD1 (6 bases). Trimming took off 1 base at V and 7 bases at J, with 10 bases between the two ends. CDR3 size: 13 residues. Per the germline V gene, CDR1 is LGHDT and CDR2 is YNNKEL (reference sequence). The CDR3 nucleotides read TGTGCCAGCAGCCAAGGGACAGTCTCTGGCTACACCTTC. This encodes CASSQGTVSGYTF.

This rearrangement joins TRBV2 to TRBJ1-4; TRBD1 matches at 10 bases. The CDR3 spans 15 residues. Germline V CDR1 and CDR2: SNHLY, FYNNEI. The trim removed 7 bases at V and 6 bases at J, leaving 8 bases unmatched. The CDR3 sequence: CASIVPGTGDEKLFF. CDR3 coding DNA: TGTGCCAGCATCGTGCCCGGGACAGGGGATGAAAAACTGTTTTTT.

With respect to this clonotype: The DNA is left out, because the CDR3 cannot be placed on it with certainty; the CDR3 is given as TCRdb lists it. The CDR3 reads CSAVPAFWGYTF. The genes are TRBV20-1 and TRBJ1-2; the table's D call TRBD1 went unverified against the DNA. Per germline, CDR1 DFQATT and CDR2 SNEGSKA (reference sequence). 12 amino acids form the CDR3, both terminal residues included.

In this sample, this clonotype turned up a few times. The chain has TRBV28 and TRBJ2-2; D is perhaps TRBD2 (5 bases). The CDR3 consists of 14 residues. Between the trimmed V and J ends, which lost 4 bases and 7 bases, there was a span of 13 bases. Germline V gives CDR1 MDHEN, CDR2 SYDVKM. The CDR3 protein is CASSSAGDGGELFF. CDR3 DNA sequence: TGTGCCAGCAGTTCCGCCGGGGATGGCGGGGAGCTGTTTTTT.

The chain links TRBV27 to TRBJ2-1; TRBD1 agrees at 11 bases. The CDR3 runs 15 residues. Germline V gives CDR1 MNHEY, CDR2 SMNVEV (reference sequence). The junction had 7 bases not matched to a gene; V was cut back by 5 bases and J by 7 bases. The CDR3 reads CASSAGTGGSNEQFF. The CDR3 bases are TGTGCCAGCAGTGCCGGGACAGGGGGATCAAATGAGCAGTTCTTC.

The chain joins TRBV11-2 to TRBJ2-7; perhaps TRBD2 as D (5 bases). There are 15 residues in the CDR3. Germline V gives CDR1 SGHAT, CDR2 FQNNGV. Trimming cost V 2 bases and J 3 bases, with 14 bases left between them. The DNA of the CDR3 is TGTGCCAGCAGCTTACGGGTACTAGACAACTACGAGCAGTACTTC. Translating gives CASSLRVLDNYEQYF.

The V gene is TRBV3-1, the J gene TRBJ1-6; D unresolved. Germline loops: CDR1 LGHDT, CDR2 YNNKEL (reference sequence). The V end lost 3 bases, the J end lost 7 bases, and 4 bases lay between the germline ends. The CDR3 runs 12 residues. CDR3 sequence reads: CASSQKNSPLHF. CDR3 in DNA: TGTGCCAGCAGCCAGAAAAATTCACCCCTCCACTTT.

This clonotype was recorded a few times. The chain employs TRBV30 and TRBJ1-1, with 7 nucleotides matching TRBD1. There are 13 residues in the CDR3. With 3 bases clipped from V and 4 bases from J, the junction kept 5 bases outside the gene matches. Germline lookup yields CDR1 GTSNPN and CDR2 SVGIG (reference sequence). The DNA of the CDR3 is TGTGCCTGGAGGGCGACAGGGAGCACTGAAGCTTTCTTT. It is translated as CAWRATGSTEAFF.

This clonotype was detected only a few times. The chain recombines TRBV4-1 with TRBJ2-7, with 11 bases identical to TRBD1. Germline-derived CDR1 and CDR2 are MGHRA and YSYEKL. V shed 5 bases and J 4 bases; nucleotides not matched to a gene: 7. The CDR3 loop spans 15 amino acids. The CDR3 DNA sequence: TGCGCCAGCAGCTACGGACAGGGGGCGCGTTACGAGCAGTACTTC. Residues: CASSYGQGARYEQYF.

The V gene is TRBV11-2, the J gene TRBJ1-1; D not resolved. CDR3 length equals 14 residues. V lost 5 bases and J 4 bases, leaving 14 bases between the germline ends. Germline CDR1 and CDR2: SGHAT and FQNNGV. DNA of the CDR3: TGTGCCAGCAGCGGCGCGGAGGGAAGCACTGAAGCTTTCTTT. Its protein product is CASSGAEGSTEAFF. The full variable domain, its missing parts supplied by reference TRBV11-2 and TRBJ1-1, is EAGVAQSPRYKIIEKRQSVAFWCNPISGHATLYWYQQILGQGPKLLIQFQNNGVVDDSQLPKDRFSAERLKGVDSTLKIQPAKLEDSAVYLCASSGAEGSTEAFFGQGTRLTVV.

The sample holds a few counts of this clonotype. This chain joins TRBV28 and TRBJ2-7; weak D call: TRBD1 (5 bases). Germline values: CDR1 MDHEN, CDR2 SYDVKM. With 7 bases removed from V and 2 bases from J, the gap between germline ends came to 18 bases. CDR3 length: 15 residues. The CDR3 DNA reads as TGTGCCAGCAATCAGGGCCTAGTCCGGACCTACGAGCAGTACTTC. Translating it yields CASNQGLVRTYEQYF.

A note on this clonotype: The junction departs from germline at one end; a sequencing error may be responsible. The gene calls are TRBV20-1 and TRBJ2-3; 9 bases match TRBD2. Germline CDR1 is DFQATT and CDR2 is SNEGSKA (reference sequence). The length of the CDR3 is 14 residues. CDR3 DNA sequence: TGCAGTGCTAGCCCTAGCGGGGCCACAGATACGCATTATTTT. This translates into CSASPSGATDTHYF.

The gene calls are TRBV11-2 and TRBJ1-1, with D tentatively TRBD1 (5 bases). V gave up 6 bases and J gave up 6 bases, with 14 bases separating them. CDR3 size: 13 residues. Germline CDR1 SGHAT, CDR2 FQNNGV. The CDR3 DNA follows: TGTGCCAGCAGTCGACCTTCGGGGGCTGAAGCTTTCTTT. This codes for CASSRPSGAEAFF.

The rearrangement joins TRBV2 to TRBJ2-1; 11 nucleotides match TRBD2. V gave up 3 bases and J gave up 7 bases; unmatched junction bases: 5. The germline V gene has CDR1 SNHLY and CDR2 FYNNEI. The CDR3 runs to 15 residues. The CDR3 DNA follows: TGTGCCAGCAGTGACCTAGCGGGGGGCATGAATGAGCAGTTCTTC. Its translation: CASSDLAGGMNEQFF. The entire variable domain, with the rest obtained from reference TRBV2 and TRBJ2-1, is as follows: EPEVTQTPSHQVTQMGQEVILRCVPISNHLYFYWYRQILGQKVEFLVSFYNNEISEKSEIFDDQFSVERPDGSNFTLKIRSTKLEDSAMYFCASSDLAGGMNEQFFGPGTRLTVL.